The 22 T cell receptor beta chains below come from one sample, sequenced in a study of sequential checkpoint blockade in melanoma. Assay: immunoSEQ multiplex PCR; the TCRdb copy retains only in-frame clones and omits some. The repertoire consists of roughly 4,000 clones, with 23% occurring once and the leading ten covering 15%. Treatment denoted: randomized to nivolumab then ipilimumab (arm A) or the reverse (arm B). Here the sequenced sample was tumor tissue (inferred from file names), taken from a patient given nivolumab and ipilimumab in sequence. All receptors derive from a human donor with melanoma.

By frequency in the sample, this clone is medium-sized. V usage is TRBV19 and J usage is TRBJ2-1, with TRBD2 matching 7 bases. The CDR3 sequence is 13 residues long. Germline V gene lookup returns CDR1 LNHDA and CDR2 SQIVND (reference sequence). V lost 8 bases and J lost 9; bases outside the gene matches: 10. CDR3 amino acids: CASRTRGTFEQFF. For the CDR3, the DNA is TGTGCCAGTCGGACTAGAGGGACCTTTGAGCAGTTCTTC.

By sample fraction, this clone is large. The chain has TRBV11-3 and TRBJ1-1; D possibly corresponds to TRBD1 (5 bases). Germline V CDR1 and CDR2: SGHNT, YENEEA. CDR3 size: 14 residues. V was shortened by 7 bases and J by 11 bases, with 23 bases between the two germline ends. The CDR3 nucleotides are TGTGCCAGCACCCCCGGGGGGACGGGAGTAGGTGCTTTCTTT. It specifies CASTPGGTGVGAFF.

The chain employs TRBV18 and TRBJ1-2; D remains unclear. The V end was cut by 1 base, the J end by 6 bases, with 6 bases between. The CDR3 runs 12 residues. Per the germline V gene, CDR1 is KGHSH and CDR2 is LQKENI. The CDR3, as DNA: TGTGCCAGCTCACCACAAATCGATGGCTACACCTTC. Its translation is CASSPQIDGYTF.

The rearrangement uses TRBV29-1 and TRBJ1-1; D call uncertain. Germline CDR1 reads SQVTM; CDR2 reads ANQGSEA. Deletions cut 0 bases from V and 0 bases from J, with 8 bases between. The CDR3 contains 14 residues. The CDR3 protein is CSVEDAGMNTEAFF. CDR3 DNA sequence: TGCAGCGTTGAAGACGCGGGGATGAACACTGAAGCTTTCTTT. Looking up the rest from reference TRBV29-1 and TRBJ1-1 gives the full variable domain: SAVISQKPSRDICQRGTSLTIQCQVDSQVTMMFWYRQQPGQSLTLIATANQGSEATYESGFVIDKFPISRPNLTFSTLTVSNMSPEDSSIYLCSVEDAGMNTEAFFGQGTRLTVV.

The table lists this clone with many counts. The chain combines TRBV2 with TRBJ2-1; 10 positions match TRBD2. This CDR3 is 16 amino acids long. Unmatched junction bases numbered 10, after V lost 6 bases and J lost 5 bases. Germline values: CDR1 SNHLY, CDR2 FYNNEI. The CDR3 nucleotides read TGTGCCAGCAGCCCTGGAACTAGCGGGAACCACAATGAGCAGTTCTTC. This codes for CASSPGTSGNHNEQFF.

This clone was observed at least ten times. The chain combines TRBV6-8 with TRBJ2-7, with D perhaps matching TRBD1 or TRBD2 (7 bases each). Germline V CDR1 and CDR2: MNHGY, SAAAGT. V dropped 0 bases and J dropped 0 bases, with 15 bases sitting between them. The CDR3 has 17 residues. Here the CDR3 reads CASSYSPSGDSSYEQYF. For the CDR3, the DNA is TGTGCCAGCAGTTACTCGCCCAGCGGGGACAGCTCCTACGAGCAGTACTTC.

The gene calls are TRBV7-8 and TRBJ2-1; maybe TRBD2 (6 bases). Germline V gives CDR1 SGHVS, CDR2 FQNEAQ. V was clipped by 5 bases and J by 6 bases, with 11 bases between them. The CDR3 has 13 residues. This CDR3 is CASSPLEGNEQFF. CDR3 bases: TGTGCCAGCAGCCCTTTGGAGGGCAATGAGCAGTTCTTC.

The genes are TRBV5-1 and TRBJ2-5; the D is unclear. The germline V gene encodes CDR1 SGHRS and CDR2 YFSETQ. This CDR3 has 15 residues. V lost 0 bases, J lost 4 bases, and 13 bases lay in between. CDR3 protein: CASSLGSPRPETQYF. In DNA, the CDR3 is TGCGCCAGCAGCTTGGGGTCACCTAGACCAGAGACCCAGTACTTC.

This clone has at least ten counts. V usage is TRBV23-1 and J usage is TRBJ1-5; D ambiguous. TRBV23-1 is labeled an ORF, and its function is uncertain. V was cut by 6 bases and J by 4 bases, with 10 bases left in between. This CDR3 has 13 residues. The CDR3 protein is CASSLSGNQPQHF. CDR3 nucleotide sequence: TGCGCCAGCAGCTTATCCGGGAATCAGCCCCAGCATTTT.

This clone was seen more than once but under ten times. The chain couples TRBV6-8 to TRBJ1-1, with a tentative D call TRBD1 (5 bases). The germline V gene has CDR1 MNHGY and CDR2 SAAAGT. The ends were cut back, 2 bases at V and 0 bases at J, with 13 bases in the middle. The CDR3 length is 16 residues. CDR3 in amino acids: CASSYTGPIMNTEAFF. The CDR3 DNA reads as TGTGCCAGCAGTTACACGGGACCGATTATGAACACTGAAGCTTTCTTT.

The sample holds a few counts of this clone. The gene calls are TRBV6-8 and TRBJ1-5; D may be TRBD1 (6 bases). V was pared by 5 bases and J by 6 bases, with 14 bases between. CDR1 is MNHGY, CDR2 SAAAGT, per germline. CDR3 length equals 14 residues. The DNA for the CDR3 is TGTGCCAGCAGTGATACAGGGTTGCGTCAGCCCCAGCATTTT. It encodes CASSDTGLRQPQHF.

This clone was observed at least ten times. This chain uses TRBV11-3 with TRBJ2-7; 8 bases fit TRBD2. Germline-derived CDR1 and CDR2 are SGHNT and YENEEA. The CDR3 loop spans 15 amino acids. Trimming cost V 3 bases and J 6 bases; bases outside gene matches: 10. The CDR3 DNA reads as TGTGCCAGCAGCTTTTCCCGGAGCGGGAGTGTCGAGCAGTACTTC. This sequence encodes CASSFSRSGSVEQYF.

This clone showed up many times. CDR3 bases: TGTGCCAGCAGCTTAGGAGTCTACCTGGGTGAGCAGTTCTTC. It specifies CASSLGVYLGEQFF. The rearrangement links TRBV11-3 to TRBJ2-1; D ambiguous. The CDR3 is 14 amino acids. V was trimmed by 1 base and J by 9 bases, leaving 13 bases between them. The germline V gene encodes CDR1 SGHNT and CDR2 YENEEA.

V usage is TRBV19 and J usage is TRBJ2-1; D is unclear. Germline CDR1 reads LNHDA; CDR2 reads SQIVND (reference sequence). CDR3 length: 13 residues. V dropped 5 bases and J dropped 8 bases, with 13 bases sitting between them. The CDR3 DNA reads TGTGCCAGTAGTGTCCAAGTGTGGGATGAGCAGTTCTTC. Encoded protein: CASSVQVWDEQFF.

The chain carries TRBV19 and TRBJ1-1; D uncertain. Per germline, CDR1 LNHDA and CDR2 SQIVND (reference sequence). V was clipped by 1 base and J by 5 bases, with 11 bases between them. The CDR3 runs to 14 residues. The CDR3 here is CASSIGLRDTEAFF. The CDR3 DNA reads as TGTGCCAGTAGTATAGGGTTAAGGGATACTGAAGCTTTCTTT. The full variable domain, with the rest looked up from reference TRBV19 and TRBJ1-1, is DGGITQSPKYLFRKEGQNVTLSCEQNLNHDAMYWYRQDPGQGLRLIYYSQIVNDFQKGDIAEGYSVSREKKESFPLTVTSAQKNPTAFYLCASSIGLRDTEAFFGQGTRLTVV.

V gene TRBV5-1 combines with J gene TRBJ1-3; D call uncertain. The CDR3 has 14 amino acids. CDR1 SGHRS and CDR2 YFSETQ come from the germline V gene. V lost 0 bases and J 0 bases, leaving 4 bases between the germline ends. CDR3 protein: CASSLDSSGNTIYF. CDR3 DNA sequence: TGCGCCAGCAGCTTGGATTCCTCTGGAAACACCATATATTTT.

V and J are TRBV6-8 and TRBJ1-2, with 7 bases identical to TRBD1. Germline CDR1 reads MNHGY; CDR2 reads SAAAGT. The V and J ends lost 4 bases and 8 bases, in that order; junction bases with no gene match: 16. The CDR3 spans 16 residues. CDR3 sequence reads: CASSWDSDRPGWGYTF. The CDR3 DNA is TGTGCCAGCAGTTGGGACAGTGATCGCCCCGGTTGGGGCTACACCTTC.

The CDR3 loop reads CASSSPGGGTTGTQYF. The CDR3 DNA sequence: TGTGCCAGCAGCTCCCCCGGAGGGGGCACCACCGGGACCCAGTACTTC. V usage is TRBV6-8 and J usage is TRBJ2-5; a weak D match, TRBD1 (7 bases). Trimming took off 6 bases at V and 7 bases at J, with 24 bases between the two ends. The CDR3 sequence is 16 residues long. The germline CDR1 and CDR2 sequences are MNHGY and SAAAGT.

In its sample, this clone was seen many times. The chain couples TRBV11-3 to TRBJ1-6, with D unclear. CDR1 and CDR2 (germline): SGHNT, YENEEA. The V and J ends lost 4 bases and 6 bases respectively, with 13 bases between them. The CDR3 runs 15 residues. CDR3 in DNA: TGTGCCAGCAGCTCAGGCGGGTCGGCTAATTCACCCCTCCACTTT. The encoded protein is CASSSGGSANSPLHF.

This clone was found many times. In DNA, the CDR3 is TGTGCCAGCAGCTTAGTCAGGTCGAAGAGCAATCAGCCCCAGCATTTT. Amino acid sequence: CASSLVRSKSNQPQHF. The chain employs TRBV11-3 and TRBJ1-5, with D unclear. The CDR3 spans 16 residues. Germline V gene data show CDR1 as SGHNT and CDR2 as YENEEA. V shed 1 base and J shed 1 base, with 11 bases lying between them.

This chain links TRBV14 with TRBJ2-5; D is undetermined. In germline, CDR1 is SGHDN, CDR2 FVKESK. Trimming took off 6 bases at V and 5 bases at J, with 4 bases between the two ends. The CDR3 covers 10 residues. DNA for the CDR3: TGTGCCAGCAGAAAGGAGACCCAGTACTTC. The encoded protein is CASRKETQYF.

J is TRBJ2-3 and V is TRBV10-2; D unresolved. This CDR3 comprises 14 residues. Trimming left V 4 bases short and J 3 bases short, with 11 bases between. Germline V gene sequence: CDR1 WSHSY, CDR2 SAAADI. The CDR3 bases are TGCGCCAGCAGTGCCAGGACCCGGACAGATACGCAGTATTTT. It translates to CASSARTRTDTQYF.